This TCR beta chain is from a study of blood T cell repertoires in COVID-19. Per the original methods: Reference gene primers were amplified, and this amplification served to estimate nucleated cell counts. Profiling relied on immunoSEQ multiplex PCR, and the TCRdb table lists in-frame clones only, not all of them. The V and J calls and clone size come from that table; D and trimming were worked out from the DNA. The sample records about 160,000 clones, roughly four fifths being singletons. The CDR3 runs 12 residues. Deletions cut 6 bases from V and 5 bases from J, with 11 bases between. From germline, CDR1 is LGHNT and CDR2 FRNRAP.

Sequences were obtained from peripheral blood. The TCR sequence derives from a human donor in a cohort sampled during active COVID-19. V usage is TRBV12-5 and J usage is TRBJ2-7; unclear D gene. Here the CDR3 reads CASGTPINEQYF. In DNA form, the CDR3 reads TGTGCTAGTGGGACTCCAATCAACGAGCAGTACTTC. Full variable domain (outside the CDR3, taken from reference TRBV12-5 and TRBJ2-7): DARVTQTPRHKVTEMGQEVTMRCQPILGHNTVFWYRQTMMQGLELLAYFRNRAPLDDSGMPKDRFSAEMPDATLATLKIQPSEPRDSAVYFCASGTPINEQYFGPGTRLTVT.